Listed below are T cell receptor beta chains from one sample, sequenced in a study of blood T cell repertoires in COVID-19. Here immunoSEQ multiplex PCR was the method, and the copy in TCRdb shows in-frame clones only, minus some. The sample contains fewer than 60,000 clones, around 84% of which appear only once. Sequenced sample: peripheral blood. The receptors shown here come from a human donor in a cohort sampled during active COVID-19. The CDR3 runs from the conserved cysteine through the conserved F or W. D genes are given only for firm matches. Clone size, where shown, is once, few, many, or a class for clones that have expanded.

D gene: TRBD1; J gene: TRBJ1-1; clone size: once; V gene: TRBV27; CDR3 protein: CASSFQGVNTEAFF; CDR3 DNA: TGTGCCAGCAGTTTTCAGGGGGTAAACACTGAAGCTTTCTTT
D gene: .; J gene: TRBJ1-1; clone size: .; V gene: TRBV6-2/TRBV6-3; CDR3 protein: CASSFIRGGLNTEAFF; CDR3 DNA: TGTGCCAGCAGTTTCATCCGAGGCGGATTGAACACTGAAGCTTTCTTT
D gene: TRBD1; J gene: TRBJ2-7; clone size: .; V gene: TRBV28; CDR3 protein: CASSQTGDEQYF; CDR3 DNA: TGTGCCAGCAGTCAGACAGGGGACGAGCAGTACTTC
D gene: TRBD1; J gene: TRBJ2-1; clone size: .; V gene: TRBV11-3; CDR3 protein: CASSLTGGRNEQFF; CDR3 DNA: TGTGCCAGCAGTCTGACAGGGGGCCGCAATGAGCAGTTCTTC
D gene: TRBD1; J gene: TRBJ1-4; clone size: .; V gene: TRBV28; CDR3 protein: CASSQTGLDEKLFF; CDR3 DNA: TGTGCCAGCAGCCAGACAGGGTTGGATGAAAAACTGTTTTTT
D gene: TRBD2; J gene: TRBJ2-7; clone size: .; V gene: TRBV9; CDR3 protein: CASSATSGRSYEQYF; CDR3 DNA: TGTGCCAGCAGCGCCACTAGCGGCCGGTCCTACGAGCAGTACTTC
D gene: TRBD1; J gene: TRBJ1-1; clone size: .; V gene: TRBV4-2; CDR3 protein: CASSQGGGTGDTEAFF; CDR3 DNA: TGTGCCAGCAGCCAAGGAGGCGGGACAGGGGACACTGAAGCTTTCTTT
D gene: TRBD2; J gene: TRBJ2-3; clone size: .; V gene: TRBV2; CDR3 protein: CASSGTSGTTTDTQYF; CDR3 DNA: TGTGCCAGCAGTGGGACTAGCGGGACCACCACAGATACGCAGTATTTT
D gene: .; J gene: TRBJ2-2; clone size: .; V gene: TRBV4-1; CDR3 protein: CASSPRTTNTGELFF; CDR3 DNA: TGCGCCAGCAGCCCCCGGACAACGAACACCGGGGAGCTGTTTTTT
D gene: .; J gene: TRBJ2-3; clone size: .; V gene: TRBV7-9; CDR3 protein: CASSLGTGNGNTQYF; CDR3 DNA: TGTGCCAGCAGCTTAGGGACCGGGAACGGGAATACGCAGTATTTT
D gene: .; J gene: TRBJ2-5; clone size: .; V gene: TRBV6-6; CDR3 protein: CASSYGGSQETQYF; CDR3 DNA: TGTGCCAGCAGTTACGGAGGGAGCCAAGAGACCCAGTACTTC
D gene: .; J gene: TRBJ2-5; clone size: .; V gene: TRBV2; CDR3 protein: CASSESRQETQYF; CDR3 DNA: TGTGCCAGCAGTGAATCCCGGCAAGAGACCCAGTACTTC
D gene: TRBD1; J gene: TRBJ1-2; clone size: few; V gene: TRBV25-1; CDR3 protein: CASTGGYGYTF; CDR3 DNA: TGTGCCAGCACAGGGGGCTATGGCTACACCTTC
D gene: TRBD1; J gene: TRBJ1-4; clone size: .; V gene: TRBV30; CDR3 protein: CAWSLGTVLDNEKLFF; CDR3 DNA: TGTGCCTGGAGTCTAGGGACAGTCCTGGATAATGAAAAACTGTTTTTT
D gene: .; J gene: TRBJ2-1; clone size: .; V gene: TRBV7-3; CDR3 protein: CASSPYRDSYNEQFF; CDR3 DNA: TGTGCCAGCAGCCCTTACAGGGACTCCTACAATGAGCAGTTCTTC
D gene: TRBD1; J gene: TRBJ2-7; clone size: .; V gene: TRBV7-2; CDR3 protein: CASSLGQANYEQYF; CDR3 DNA: TGTGCCAGCAGCTTGGGACAGGCGAACTACGAGCAGTACTTC
D gene: .; J gene: TRBJ2-3; clone size: .; V gene: TRBV7-2; CDR3 protein: CASSLRTGTDTQYF; CDR3 DNA: TGTGCCAGCAGCCTCCGAACGGGCACAGATACGCAGTATTTT
D gene: TRBD1; J gene: TRBJ2-7; clone size: once; V gene: TRBV28; CDR3 protein: CASRDRGEQYF; CDR3 DNA: TGTGCCAGCAGGGACAGGGGCGAGCAGTACTTC
D gene: TRBD2; J gene: TRBJ2-7; clone size: few; V gene: TRBV11-2; CDR3 protein: CASSPGAGGFEQYF; CDR3 DNA: TGTGCCAGCAGCCCGGGAGCGGGAGGGTTCGAGCAGTACTTC
D gene: .; J gene: TRBJ1-2; clone size: once; V gene: TRBV2; CDR3 protein: CASMGREGDGYTF; CDR3 DNA: TGTGCCAGCATGGGGCGGGAAGGAGATGGCTACACCTTC
D gene: TRBD1; J gene: TRBJ1-5; clone size: .; V gene: TRBV18; CDR3 protein: CASSLQTGAGQPQHF; CDR3 DNA: TGTGCCAGCTCACTCCAGACAGGGGCAGGTCAGCCCCAGCATTTT
D gene: .; J gene: TRBJ2-3; clone size: .; V gene: TRBV29-1; CDR3 protein: CSAKGQSTSTDTQYF; CDR3 DNA: TGCAGCGCTAAAGGACAGTCAACTAGCACAGATACGCAGTATTTT
D gene: .; J gene: TRBJ2-2; clone size: .; V gene: TRBV28; CDR3 protein: CASSFSEGLNTGELFF; CDR3 DNA: TGTGCCAGCAGTTTCTCGGAGGGGCTAAACACCGGGGAGCTGTTTTTT
D gene: TRBD2; J gene: TRBJ2-2; clone size: .; V gene: TRBV6-4; CDR3 protein: CASSGLAGTGELFF; CDR3 DNA: TGTGCCAGCAGTGGACTAGCGGGAACCGGGGAGCTGTTTTTT
D gene: TRBD1; J gene: TRBJ1-4; clone size: .; V gene: TRBV5-1; CDR3 protein: CASSLGLGDRANEKLFF; CDR3 DNA: TGCGCCAGCAGCTTGGGGCTCGGGGACAGAGCGAATGAAAAACTGTTTTTT